This T cell receptor (beta chain) was identified in a study of beta chain features in type 1 diabetes (dated by TCRdb to 2017 to 2018). Study-wide context: No differences in mean age, gender distribution, total cell number or subset yield were found between patients and healthy donors. Whereas all 28 donors provided naive and central memory subsets, regulatory and stem cell-like memory subsets were isolated from just 8 patients and about 8 healthy donors. A total of 107,917,701 sorted cells were examined across all samples, and the number of cells per subset was strongly correlated with RNA yield. In the study, recently diagnosed type 1 diabetes patients and matched healthy donors were compared on the TCRB repertoires of their sorted circulating CD4+ T cell subsets. The paper's findings and limits, for the study overall: Shorter templates might have been favored by PCR, but patient and control samples were amplified and corrected together, so both groups would have been affected equally by any skew. A moderate but significant shortening of TCRB CDR3 length was observed in type 1 diabetes patients in all four CD4+ subsets. At VDJ recombination sites, patients with type 1 diabetes made fewer insertions and deleted more nucleotides, a pattern implying thymic rearrangement abnormalities. Because small numbers of individuals were included in the HLA sub-analyses, any influence of HLA type on TCRB rearrangement was left unresolved. Sequencing cDNA rather than genomic DNA could over-represent highly expressing activated cells, although activation and CD3 levels did not differ between groups. Naive, central memory and regulatory TCRB repertoires appeared to be more similar among patients than among healthy donors.

From each donor, a single peripheral blood sample of about 100 mL on average was drawn into heparinised tubes. A BD FACSAria II and a panel including CD45RO, CCR7, CD25, CD127, CD95 and CD27 were used to sort naive, central memory, regulatory and stem cell-like memory CD4+ T cells. A purity above 98% was achieved for all sorted populations. PBMCs were isolated right away by Lymphoprep density gradient centrifugation and were stained directly, without culture. So that batch effects would be minimized, each experiment stained and sorted samples in pairs, pairing one healthy donor with one patient. The entire amount of isolated RNA was reverse transcribed using the High Capacity cDNA Reverse Transcription Kit, so the sequenced TCRB transcripts were expressed ones. Deep immunoSEQ sequencing was performed on naive, central memory and regulatory T cell samples, with an average of roughly 3.6 million total reads per sample. Sorted cells were lysed in RLT buffer and RNA was extracted with DNase-treated RNeasy Micro or Mini kits, depending on cell number. To prevent cross-contamination, every cell subset was processed on its own, while patient and healthy donor samples were processed together. Using the immunoSEQ multiplex PCR, TCRB sequences were amplified from cDNA into 87-bp fragments spanning the CDR3 region. Sequencing of the amplicons was done on the Illumina HiSeq platform. Turning to the authors' computational methods: PCR bias was computationally corrected using synthetic template baselines, reads within Hamming distance 2 were collapsed, and singletons that could not be merged were discarded. By aligning reads against IMGT, V, D and J genes, CDR3 length, and insertions or deletions at six rearrangement sites were assigned. Within each subset, clonotype counts were normalized to sorted cell number, after which true diversity and Gini coefficients were computed with the tcR R package. Repertoire sharing was quantified using the overlap coefficient calculated on TCRB nucleotide sequences. Out-of-frame TCRB sequences from naive cells were analyzed to stand in for the pre-selection repertoire. In its TCRdb copy, this immuneACCESS table keeps in-frame sequences only and misses some clones. Where compared with another copy, unresolved V genes explain less than half of these, and the others have no known cause. V, J and clone size are taken as reported in that table, and D and trimming were inferred from the DNA itself. This sample is represented by over 200,000 clones; about a tenth of them were singletons. Over 0.015% of the sample lies in the top ten.

Points on this clone: Its antigen is not yet known. Qualities for individual bases were not recorded, and no much larger clone is one base off.

This TCR came from a man aged 25-45 years with type 1 diabetes. The sample comprised naive CD4+ T cells from blood. The sample's cell subset or site label, in plain terms: true naive CD4+ T cells.

The CDR3 reads CATGGGSLSYEQYF. The DNA is TGTGCCACAGGTGGGGGCAGCTTGTCCTACGAGCAGTACTTC. The sequence links TRBV19 to TRBJ2-7; possibly the D gene is TRBD1, per 6 matching bases. Based on the germline V gene (reference sequence), the CDR1 and CDR2 sequences are LNHDA and SQIVND. At the junction V is shortened by 10 bases and J by 1 base, with 17 bases in between. The CDR3 has 14 amino acids, counting the end cysteine and phenylalanine. Of all the DNA, just the CDR3 is kept, 42 bases in frame from base 1.